This TCR beta chain was sequenced for a study of CD8 T cells in Susac syndrome. Turning to this clonotype: Its target is unknown.

The study's findings and limits: Within total CD8+ repertoires, sixteen Susac-specific public clones were found, and within CD8+ TEMRA repertoires, about 5.

Germline CDR1 SGDLS, CDR2 YYNGEE. The CDR3 runs to 15 residues. Trimming at V came to 0 bases and at J to 3 bases, leaving 1 base not matched to a gene. Reverse transcription used roughly 0.45 to 1 ug RNA and random hexamers. Using its own MiXCR run on the immunoSEQ multiplex PCR reads, TCRdb lists one record per CDR3 protein. The sample consists of 100,000 to 150,000 distinct CDR3 sequences, 90% to 95% of them appearing once. Sequencing was done on a sample of CD8+ T cells from PBMCs. This TCR was recovered from a human donor with Susac syndrome. J is TRBJ2-3 and V is TRBV9; TRBD1 matches at 10 bases. CDR3 amino acids: CASSVEGQGTDTQYF. In nucleotides, the CDR3 is TGTGCCAGCAGCGTAGAGGGACAGGGGACAGATACGCAGTATTTT.